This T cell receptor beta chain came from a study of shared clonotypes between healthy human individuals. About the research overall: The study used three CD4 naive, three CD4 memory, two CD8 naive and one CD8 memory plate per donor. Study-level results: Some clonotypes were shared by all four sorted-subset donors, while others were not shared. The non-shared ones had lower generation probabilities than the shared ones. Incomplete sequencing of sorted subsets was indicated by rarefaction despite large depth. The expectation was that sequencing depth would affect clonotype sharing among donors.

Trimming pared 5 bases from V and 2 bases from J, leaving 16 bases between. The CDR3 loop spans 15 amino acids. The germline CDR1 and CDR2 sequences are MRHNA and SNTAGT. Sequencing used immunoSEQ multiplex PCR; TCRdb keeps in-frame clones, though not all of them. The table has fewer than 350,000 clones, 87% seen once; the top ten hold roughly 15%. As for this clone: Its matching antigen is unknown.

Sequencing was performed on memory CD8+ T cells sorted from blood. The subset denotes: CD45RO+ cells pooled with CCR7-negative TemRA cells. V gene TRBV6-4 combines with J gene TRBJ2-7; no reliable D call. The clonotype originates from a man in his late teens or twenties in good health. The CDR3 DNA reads TGTGCCAGCAGTCCCGGGCCCTCGGAGACCTACGAGCAGTACTTC. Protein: CASSPGPSETYEQYF.